The 13 T cell receptor beta chains below all came from one sample that was sequenced in a study of cytomegalovirus exposure and HLA in healthy donors. PCR involved 60 Vbeta and 13 Jbeta primers. Sequencing was performed with immunoSEQ multiplex PCR; in TCRdb, only in-frame clones are kept and a portion is missing. The table lists some 150,000 clones, approximately 82% of them singletons. Sequencing used PBMCs. These receptors were taken from a woman aged 40 to 50 in good health and CMV-seronegative.

The chain has TRBV4-2 and TRBJ1-5, with D perhaps TRBD1 (5 bases). This CDR3 comprises 19 residues. Between the trimmed V and J ends, which lost 0 bases and 0 bases, there was a span of 18 bases. Per the germline V gene, CDR1 is LGHNA and CDR2 is YNFKEQ. In DNA, the CDR3 is TGTGCCAGCAGCCAAGATCCAATGGGACTGAGTTATAGCAATCAGCCCCAGCATTTT. Translated, it gives CASSQDPMGLSYSNQPQHF.

V and J are TRBV6-1 and TRBJ2-3, with 7 bases aligning to TRBD1. This CDR3 region has 14 residues. V gave up 4 bases and J gave up 1 base; unmatched junction bases: 2. Per germline, CDR1 MNHNS and CDR2 SASEGT. The CDR3 sequence is CASSGQGRTDTQYF. The CDR3 nucleotides read TGTGCCAGCAGTGGACAGGGTCGCACAGATACGCAGTATTTT.

The chain employs TRBV18 and TRBJ1-5; 7 bases map to TRBD1. CDR3 length equals 15 residues. V was pared by 3 bases and J by 3 bases, with 5 bases of the junction left unmatched. CDR1 and CDR2 from the germline V gene are KGHSH and LQKENI. DNA for the CDR3: TGTGCCAGCTCACCCCCCGGGACAGACAATCAGCCCCAGCATTTT. It is translated as CASSPPGTDNQPQHF. Together with reference TRBV18 and TRBJ1-5, the CDR3 gives the full variable domain: NAGVMQNPRHLVRRRGQEARLRCSPMKGHSHVYWYRQLPEEGLKFMVYLQKENIIDESGMPKERFSAEFPKEGPSILRIQQVVRGDSAAYFCASSPPGTDNQPQHFGDGTRLSIL.

The chain joins TRBV4-3 to TRBJ2-6, with D hard to call. From germline, CDR1 is LGHNA and CDR2 YSLEER. V was shortened by 5 bases and J by 0 bases, with 5 bases between the two germline ends. CDR3 length: 14 residues. CDR3 residues: CASSYISGANVLTF. In DNA form, the CDR3 reads TGCGCCAGCAGCTACATCTCTGGGGCCAACGTCCTGACTTTC.

This clone has just one count. The V call is TRBV5-1, the J call TRBJ2-1; weak D call: TRBD2 (6 bases). Deletions cut 0 bases from V and 0 bases from J, with 19 bases between. This CDR3 is 19 amino acids long. The germline CDR1 and CDR2 sequences are SGHRS and YFSETQ. This CDR3 is CASSLGASEHLPSYNEQFF. DNA of the CDR3: TGCGCCAGCAGCTTGGGTGCTAGCGAGCATCTACCCTCCTACAATGAGCAGTTCTTC.

Only one count was recorded for this clone. This chain links TRBV2 with TRBJ1-3; 9 nucleotides agree with TRBD1. The CDR3 runs to 16 residues. V lost 10 bases and J lost 1; bases outside the gene matches: 11. CDR1 is SNHLY, CDR2 FYNNEI, per germline. CDR3 sequence reads: CATYYRGLRSGNTIYF. DNA of the CDR3: TGTGCCACCTACTACAGGGGGCTAAGGTCTGGAAACACCATATATTTT.

The chain couples TRBV7-9 to TRBJ2-1; D possibly corresponds to TRBD2 (5 bases). Trimming removed 8 bases at V and 0 bases at J, with 11 bases between. The CDR3 extends over 14 amino acids. Germline CDR1 reads SEHNR; CDR2 reads FQNEAQ (reference sequence). The CDR3 here is CASGKRSSYNEQFF. DNA of the CDR3: TGTGCCAGCGGCAAGCGGAGCTCCTACAATGAGCAGTTCTTC.

The V call is TRBV2, the J call TRBJ2-1; D may be TRBD2 (5 bases). Germline CDR1 and CDR2: SNHLY and FYNNEI. V shed 4 bases and J shed 6 bases, with 16 bases lying between them. CDR3 length: 15 amino acids. The CDR3 nucleotides are TGTGCCAGCAGTGGGGGAGCCGGGCCGGTCAATGAGCAGTTCTTC. It specifies CASSGGAGPVNEQFF.

The V gene is TRBV29-1, the J gene TRBJ1-2; no clear D gene. Germline CDR1 is SQVTM and CDR2 is ANQGSEA. With 7 bases removed from V and 8 bases from J, the gap between germline ends came to 17 bases. The CDR3 contains 12 residues. The CDR3 reads CSGQIPPGGYTF. The CDR3 nucleotides read TGCAGCGGCCAAATACCTCCGGGGGGCTACACCTTC.

The chain has TRBV11-3 and TRBJ2-1; TRBD2 aligns across 7 bases. The CDR3 has 15 amino acids. Per the germline V gene, CDR1 is SGHNT and CDR2 is YENEEA. Germline trimming cut 4 bases from V and 3 bases from J; bases unmatched to any gene: 6. CDR3 sequence: CASSSPGGRYNEQFF. In DNA form, the CDR3 reads TGTGCCAGCAGCTCACCGGGAGGCCGCTACAATGAGCAGTTCTTC.

The DNA of the CDR3 is TGTGCCAGCACCAGGGATCAGGGAGGGGAGCAGTTCTTC. Its translation: CASTRDQGGEQFF. The chain couples TRBV7-3 to TRBJ2-1; 7 nucleotides agree with TRBD2. With V trimmed by 7 bases and J by 10 bases, 10 bases remained unmatched. The CDR3 is 13 residues long. The germline V gene encodes CDR1 SGHTA and CDR2 FQGTGA.

The rearrangement uses TRBV19 and TRBJ1-5, with D tentatively TRBD1 (5 bases). Germline V gene sequence: CDR1 LNHDA, CDR2 SQIVND (reference sequence). This CDR3 spans 15 amino acids. With 4 bases removed from V and 0 bases from J, the gap between germline ends came to 10 bases. The CDR3 region is CASSTGQNSNQPQHF. Here the CDR3 DNA reads TGTGCCAGTAGTACTGGACAAAATAGCAATCAGCCCCAGCATTTT.

This clone was detected only once. The chain is built from TRBV7-9 and TRBJ2-5; TRBD1 aligns across 9 bases. Trimming at V came to 5 bases and at J to 5 bases, leaving 9 bases not matched to a gene. The CDR3 is 15 amino acids. CDR1 and CDR2 (germline): SEHNR, FQNEAQ (reference sequence). For the CDR3, the DNA is TGTGCCAGCAGCACCTTCCGACAGGGGGATGAGACCCAGTACTTC. Protein sequence: CASSTFRQGDETQYF.